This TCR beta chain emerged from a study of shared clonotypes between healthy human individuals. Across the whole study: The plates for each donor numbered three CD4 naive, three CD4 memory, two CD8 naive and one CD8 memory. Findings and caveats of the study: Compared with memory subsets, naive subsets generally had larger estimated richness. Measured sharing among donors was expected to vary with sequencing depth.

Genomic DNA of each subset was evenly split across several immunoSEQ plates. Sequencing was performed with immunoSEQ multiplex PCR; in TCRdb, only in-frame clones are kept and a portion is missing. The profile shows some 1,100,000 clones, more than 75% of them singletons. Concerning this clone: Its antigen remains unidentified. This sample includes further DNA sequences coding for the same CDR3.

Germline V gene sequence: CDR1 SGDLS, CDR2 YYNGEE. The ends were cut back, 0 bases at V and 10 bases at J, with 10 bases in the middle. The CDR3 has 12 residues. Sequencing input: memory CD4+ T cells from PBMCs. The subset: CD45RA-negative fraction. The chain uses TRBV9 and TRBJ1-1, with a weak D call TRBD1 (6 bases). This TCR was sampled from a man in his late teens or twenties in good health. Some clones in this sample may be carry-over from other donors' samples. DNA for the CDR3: TGTGCCAGCAGCGTAGTTGGGGGCTCAGCTTTCTTT. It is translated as CASSVVGGSAFF.